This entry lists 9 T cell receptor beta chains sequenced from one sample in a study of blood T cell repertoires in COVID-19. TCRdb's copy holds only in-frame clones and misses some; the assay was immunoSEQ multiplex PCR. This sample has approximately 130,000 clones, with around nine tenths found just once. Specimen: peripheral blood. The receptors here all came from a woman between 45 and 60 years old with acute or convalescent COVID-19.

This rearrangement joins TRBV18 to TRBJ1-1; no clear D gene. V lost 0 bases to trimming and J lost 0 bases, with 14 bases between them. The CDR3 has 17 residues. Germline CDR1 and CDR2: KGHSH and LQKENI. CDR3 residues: CASSPPGALSMNTEAFF. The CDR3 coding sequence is TGTGCCAGCTCACCACCAGGAGCGTTGAGCATGAACACTGAAGCTTTCTTT.

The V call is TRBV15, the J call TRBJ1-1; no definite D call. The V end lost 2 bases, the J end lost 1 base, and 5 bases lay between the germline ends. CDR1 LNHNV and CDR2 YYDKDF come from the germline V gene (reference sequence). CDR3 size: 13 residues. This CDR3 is CATSRNRNTEAFF. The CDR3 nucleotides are TGTGCCACCAGCAGAAACAGGAACACTGAAGCTTTCTTT.

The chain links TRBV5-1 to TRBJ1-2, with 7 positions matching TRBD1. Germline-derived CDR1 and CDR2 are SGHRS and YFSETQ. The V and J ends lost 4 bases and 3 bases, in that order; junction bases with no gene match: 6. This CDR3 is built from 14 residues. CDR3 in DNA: TGCGCCAGCAGCCAAGGGGGCGCGGACTATGGCTACACCTTC. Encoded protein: CASSQGGADYGYTF.

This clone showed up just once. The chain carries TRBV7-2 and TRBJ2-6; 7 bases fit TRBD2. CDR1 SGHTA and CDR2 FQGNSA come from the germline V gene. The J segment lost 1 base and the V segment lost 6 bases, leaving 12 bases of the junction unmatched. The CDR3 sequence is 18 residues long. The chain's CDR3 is CASRKSGTGGSGANVLTF. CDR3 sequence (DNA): TGTGCCAGCAGAAAAAGCGGGACGGGTGGTTCTGGGGCCAACGTCCTGACTTTC.

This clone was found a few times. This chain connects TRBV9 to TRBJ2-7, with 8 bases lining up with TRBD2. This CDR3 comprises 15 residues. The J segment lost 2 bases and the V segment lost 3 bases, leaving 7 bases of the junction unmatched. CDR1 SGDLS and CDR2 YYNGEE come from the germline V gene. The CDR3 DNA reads TGTGCCAGCAGCGAGGGCCCGGGAGGGGCCTACGAGCAGTACTTC. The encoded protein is CASSEGPGGAYEQYF.

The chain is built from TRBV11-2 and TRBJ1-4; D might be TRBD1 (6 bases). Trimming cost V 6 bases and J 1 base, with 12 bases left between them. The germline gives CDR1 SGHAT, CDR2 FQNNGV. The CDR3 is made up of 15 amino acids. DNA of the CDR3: TGTGCCAGCAGTGTAGGCAGGGGAACTAATGAAAAACTGTTTTTT. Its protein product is CASSVGRGTNEKLFF.

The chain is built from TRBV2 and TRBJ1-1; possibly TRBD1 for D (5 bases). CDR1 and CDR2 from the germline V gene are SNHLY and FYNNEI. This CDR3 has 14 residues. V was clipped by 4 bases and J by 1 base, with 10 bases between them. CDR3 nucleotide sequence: TGTGCCAGCAGTGTCCAGGGCCCGAACACTGAAGCTTTCTTT. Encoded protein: CASSVQGPNTEAFF. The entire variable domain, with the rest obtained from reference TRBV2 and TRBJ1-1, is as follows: EPEVTQTPSHQVTQMGQEVILRCVPISNHLYFYWYRQILGQKVEFLVSFYNNEISEKSEIFDDQFSVERPDGSNFTLKIRSTKLEDSAMYFCASSVQGPNTEAFFGQGTRLTVV.

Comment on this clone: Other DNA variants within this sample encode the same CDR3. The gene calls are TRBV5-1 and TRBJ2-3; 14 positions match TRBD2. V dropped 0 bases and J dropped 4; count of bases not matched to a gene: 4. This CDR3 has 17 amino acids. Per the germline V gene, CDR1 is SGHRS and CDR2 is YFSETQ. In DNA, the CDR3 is TGCGCCAGCAGCTTGGGACTAGCGGGGGGGCCCGCAGATACGCAGTATTTT. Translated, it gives CASSLGLAGGPADTQYF.

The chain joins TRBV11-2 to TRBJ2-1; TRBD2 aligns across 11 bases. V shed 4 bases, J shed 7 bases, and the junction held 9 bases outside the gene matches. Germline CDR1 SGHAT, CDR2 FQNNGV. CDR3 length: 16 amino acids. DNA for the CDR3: TGTGCCAGCAGCTCCTTCCTAGCGGGAGGTCGGAATGAGCAGTTCTTC. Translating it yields CASSSFLAGGRNEQFF.